The 24 T cell receptor beta chains reported below all come from one sample, sequenced in a study of a mutant IDH1 vaccine in newly diagnosed glioma. Documented time point: week 5, during vaccination. Each dose of the vaccine consisted of 300 ug of mutant IDH1 20-mer peptide, with topical imiquimod. These receptors have no identified antigens. Here immunoSEQ multiplex PCR was the method, and the copy in TCRdb shows in-frame clones only, minus some. This sample yields about 51,000 clones, of which 78% are seen a single time; roughly 5.2% belongs to the top ten. The specimen comprised PBMCs, sampled from a glioma patient whose treatment included an IDH1 peptide vaccine. These receptors all stem from a man aged 45-65 years with glioma.

V is TRBV6-1 and J is TRBJ2-1, with TRBD2 identical over 8 bases. Germline V gives CDR1 MNHNS, CDR2 SASEGT. The CDR3 consists of 16 residues. V trimming: 2 bases; J trimming: 4 bases; junction bases outside the gene matches: 7. The CDR3 coding sequence is TGTGCCAGCAGTGAATGGGACGGGGGGGGTTACAATGAGCAGTTCTTC. Protein: CASSEWDGGGYNEQFF.

The chain has TRBV25-1 and TRBJ2-1, with a tentative D call TRBD1 (6 bases). The CDR3 is 13 amino acids. Germline lookup yields CDR1 MGHDK and CDR2 SYGVNS. Trimming took off 3 bases at V and 10 bases at J, with 13 bases between the two ends. CDR3 DNA: TGTGCCAGCAGTGACCAGGGGTTTCGGGAGCAGTTCTTC. This sequence encodes CASSDQGFREQFF. The full variable domain, completed using reference TRBV25-1 and TRBJ2-1, is EADIYQTPRYLVIGTGKKITLECSQTMGHDKMYWYQQDPGMELHLIHYSYGVNSTEKGDLSSESTVSRIRTEHFPLTLESARPSHTSQYLCASSDQGFREQFFGPGTRLTVL.

The V call is TRBV25-1, the J call TRBJ2-5, with 10 bases matching TRBD2. The V gene end was trimmed by 3 bases and the J gene end by 5 bases; junction bases not matched to a gene: 6. This CDR3 is 15 amino acids long. The V gene's germline CDR1 is MGHDK and CDR2 SYGVNS. CDR3 amino acids: CASSDPAGGQETQYF. The CDR3, as DNA: TGTGCCAGCAGTGATCCAGCGGGGGGGCAGGAGACCCAGTACTTC.

CDR3 sequence: CASSRGTGSYEQYF. In DNA, the CDR3 is TGTGCCAGCTCACGGGGAACAGGGAGCTACGAGCAGTACTTC. The rearrangement links TRBV18 to TRBJ2-7, with D maybe TRBD1 (6 bases). Trimming cost V 4 bases and J 3 bases, with 13 bases left between them. Germline V gives CDR1 KGHSH, CDR2 LQKENI. There are 14 residues in the CDR3.

The sample holds one count of this clone. V usage is TRBV10-3 and J usage is TRBJ2-3; D is unclear. Trimming stripped 7 bases from V and 2 bases from J, with 10 bases between. The CDR3 is 13 amino acids. Germline V gene lookup returns CDR1 ENHRY and CDR2 SYGVKD. Written as DNA, the CDR3 is TGTGCCATCACCCTAGGGCCCACAGATACGCAGTATTTT. Amino acids: CAITLGPTDTQYF.

The chain has TRBV27 and TRBJ1-1; TRBD1 aligns across 7 bases. The CDR3 is made up of 14 amino acids. Unmatched junction bases numbered 11, after V lost 3 bases and J lost 10 bases. Germline assignment: CDR1 MNHEY and CDR2 SMNVEV (reference sequence). The CDR3, as DNA: TGTGCCAGCAGTTTGAGGCAGGGGGGGAATCGAGCTTTCTTT. Translation: CASSLRQGGNRAFF.

The genes are TRBV23-1 and TRBJ2-2, with unresolved D. TRBV23-1 is reported as an ORF; its role is uncertain. Trimming took 7 bases from V and 3 from J, leaving 15 bases between them. The CDR3 contains 15 residues. CDR3 amino acids: CASISAPQHTGELFF. The DNA of the CDR3 is TGCGCCAGCATCAGTGCCCCTCAACACACCGGGGAGCTGTTTTTT.

The chain recombines TRBV7-9 with TRBJ1-1; D is perhaps TRBD1 (6 bases). Trimming shortened V by 2 bases and J by 1 base, and 17 bases separated the two germline ends. Per germline, CDR1 SEHNR and CDR2 FQNEAQ (reference sequence). The CDR3 is 17 residues long. The CDR3 sequence is CASSLLSGARKNTEAFF. The CDR3 region has the DNA TGTGCCAGCAGCTTATTGTCGGGGGCGAGGAAGAACACTGAAGCTTTCTTT.

The chain links TRBV4-2 to TRBJ1-3, with a tentative D call TRBD1 (5 bases). The CDR3 spans 15 residues. The ends were cut back, 4 bases at V and 5 bases at J, with 15 bases in the middle. Germline V CDR1 and CDR2: LGHNA, YNFKEQ. This CDR3 is CASSPSEGQRNTIYF. As DNA, the CDR3 is TGTGCCAGCAGCCCCTCGGAGGGGCAGAGAAACACCATATATTTT.

The chain links TRBV4-1 to TRBJ2-3, with 11 bases lining up with TRBD2. Trimming at V came to 1 base and at J to 5 bases, leaving 14 bases not matched to a gene. Looked up from germline, CDR1 is MGHRA and CDR2 is YSYEKL. The CDR3 is 19 residues long. CDR3: CASSQASGIAGGPEDTQYF. CDR3 DNA: TGCGCCAGCAGCCAAGCCTCGGGAATAGCGGGGGGGCCGGAAGATACGCAGTATTTT.

The genes are TRBV5-4 and TRBJ1-1; 10 positions match TRBD1. V trimming: 2 bases; J trimming: 12 bases; junction bases outside the gene matches: 4. CDR1 and CDR2 from the germline V gene are SGHNT and YYREEE (reference sequence). The CDR3 contains 12 residues. CDR3 residues: CASSLDRGRTFF. CDR3 DNA: TGTGCCAGCAGCTTAGACAGGGGGCGAACTTTCTTT. Combining the CDR3 with reference TRBV5-4 and TRBJ1-1 gives the whole variable domain ETGVTQSPTHLIKTRGQQVTLRCSSQSGHNTVSWYQQALGQGPQFIFQYYREEENGRGNFPPRFSGLQFPNYSSELNVNALELDDSALYLCASSLDRGRTFFGQGTRLTVV.

This chain uses TRBV7-2 with TRBJ1-4; unclear D gene. The CDR3 spans 13 residues. CDR1 and CDR2 (germline): SGHTA, FQGNSA. Trimming took 1 base from V and 7 from J, leaving 7 bases between them. CDR3 region: CASSLGYREKLFF. The CDR3 DNA is TGTGCCAGCAGCTTAGGGTACCGTGAAAAACTGTTTTTT.

The chain is built from TRBV6-1 and TRBJ1-1; perhaps TRBD1 as D (6 bases). The CDR3 covers 13 residues. Trimming removed 0 bases at V and 7 bases at J, with 9 bases between. Germline CDR1 MNHNS, CDR2 SASEGT. CDR3 residues: CASSEARTDEAFF. In nucleotides, the CDR3 is TGTGCCAGCAGTGAAGCGCGGACAGATGAAGCTTTCTTT.

The chain combines TRBV18 with TRBJ1-5; no clear D. The CDR3 runs 12 residues. The germline V gene has CDR1 KGHSH and CDR2 LQKENI. V lost 3 bases and J lost 7, with 7 bases in between. The CDR3 region has the DNA TGTGCCAGCTCACCGGTGGGACAGCCCCAGCATTTT. It yields the protein CASSPVGQPQHF.

CDR3 sequence: CASIKGALYTGELFF. DNA of the CDR3: TGTGCCAGCATCAAGGGGGCGTTGTACACCGGGGAGCTGTTTTTT. This sequence joins TRBV28 and TRBJ2-2; 7 bases agree with TRBD1. The CDR3 is 15 residues long. The germline gives CDR1 MDHEN, CDR2 SYDVKM. V gave up 7 bases and J gave up 3 bases; unmatched junction bases: 8.

This clone was detected a few times. Germline is not matched at one junction end, which may reflect a read error. CDR3 sequence: CASSQDQVQERFF. CDR3 nucleotide sequence: TGTGCCAGCAGCCAAGATCAGGTCCAGGAGCGGTTCTTC. The chain links TRBV4-2 to TRBJ2-1; D remains ambiguous. Germline CDR1 and CDR2: LGHNA and YNFKEQ. The CDR3 is 13 residues long.

The V and J genes are TRBV18 and TRBJ1-1; TRBD1 matches 9 bases. This CDR3 has 15 amino acids. Germline-derived CDR1 and CDR2 are KGHSH and LQKENI. V shed 2 bases and J 0 bases; nucleotides not matched to a gene: 1. This chain's CDR3 is CASSPRQGVNTEAFF. The CDR3 DNA reads as TGTGCCAGCTCACCAAGACAGGGGGTGAACACTGAAGCTTTCTTT.

The rearrangement joins TRBV4-2 to TRBJ1-1; D gene unclear. The CDR3 is 15 amino acids. CDR1 LGHNA and CDR2 YNFKEQ come from the germline V gene. Trimming shortened V by 2 bases and J by 1 base, and 11 bases separated the two germline ends. The CDR3: CASSQRLRENTEAFF. CDR3 DNA: TGTGCCAGCAGCCAACGTCTCCGGGAGAACACTGAAGCTTTCTTT.

This clone was detected a few times. V is TRBV7-2 and J is TRBJ2-7; 8 nucleotides agree with TRBD2. The germline CDR1 and CDR2 sequences are SGHTA and FQGNSA. Losses at the gene ends were 6 bases for V and 0 bases for J; bases not matched to a gene: 7. This CDR3 comprises 15 residues. This CDR3 is CASSSSGSSSYEQYF. DNA of the CDR3: TGTGCCAGCAGTTCTAGCGGGTCGAGCTCCTACGAGCAGTACTTC.

This clone was detected once. The DNA of the CDR3 is TGTGCCAGCAGGAGGGCCCTGGGTTTCGACGAGCAGTACTTC. Translation gives CASRRALGFDEQYF. The chain links TRBV6-5 to TRBJ2-5, with D perhaps TRBD2 (5 bases). The J call may be in error: the DNA end matches TRBJ2-7 better. Germline V gives CDR1 MNHEY, CDR2 SVGAGI. This CDR3 contains 14 residues.

This clone was counted once. The chain recombines TRBV25-1 with TRBJ2-7, with 7 bases matching TRBD1. The V gene end was trimmed by 5 bases and the J gene end by 0 bases; junction bases not matched to a gene: 4. CDR1 is MGHDK and CDR2 is SYGVNS in the germline V gene. This CDR3 is 14 amino acids long. CDR3 sequence reads: CASSLQGSSYEQYF. CDR3 DNA: TGTGCCAGCAGTCTACAGGGGAGCTCCTACGAGCAGTACTTC.

This clone was picked up one time. The J gene is TRBJ2-7, the V gene TRBV4-2; tentative D call: TRBD2 (7 bases). Germline loops: CDR1 LGHNA, CDR2 YNFKEQ. Trimming shortened V by 6 bases and J by 4 bases, and 16 bases separated the two germline ends. This CDR3 region has 14 residues. CDR3 nucleotides: TGTGCCAGCAGACCGGGGGGCGCGTCTTACGAGCAGTACTTC. This encodes CASRPGGASYEQYF.

The gene calls are TRBV27 and TRBJ2-7; 12 bases are a match to TRBD2. The CDR3 covers 16 residues. J lost 3 bases, V lost 4 bases, and 7 bases had no gene match. Per the germline V gene, CDR1 is MNHEY and CDR2 is SMNVEV (reference sequence). The CDR3 nucleotides are TGTGCCAGCAGTTCTCGGACTAGCGGGGTATTCTACGAGCAGTACTTC. Its translation: CASSSRTSGVFYEQYF.

This clone was seen more than once but under ten times. V gene TRBV7-9 combines with J gene TRBJ1-1; TRBD1 matches at 9 bases. Germline trimming cut 7 bases from V and 7 bases from J; bases unmatched to any gene: 4. Per the germline V gene, CDR1 is SEHNR and CDR2 is FQNEAQ (reference sequence). The CDR3 spans 12 residues. The CDR3 bases are TGTGCCAGCAAAAGGACAGGGGATGAAGCTTTCTTT. This codes for CASKRTGDEAFF. Drawing the rest from reference TRBV7-9 and TRBJ1-1, the complete variable domain is DTGVSQNPRHKITKRGQNVTFRCDPISEHNRLYWYRQTLGQGPEFLTYFQNEAQLEKSRLLSDRFSAERPKGSFSTLEIQRTEQGDSAMYLCASKRTGDEAFFGQGTRLTVV.